The T cell receptor beta chain described here comes from a study of cytomegalovirus exposure and HLA in healthy donors. Study-wide findings and caveats: It was reported that TCR beta sequences correctly inferred the HLA-A and HLA-B alleles for most subjects.

These donors, healthy bone marrow donors, were studied. Details on this clone: The antigen is undetermined.

This PCR relied on a set of 60 Vbeta primers and 13 Jbeta primers. TCRdb's table, derived via immunoSEQ multiplex PCR, lists solely in-frame clones and lacks some. The sample consists of hundreds of thousands of clones, 80% to 90% of them appearing once. Trimming pared 2 bases from V and 6 bases from J, leaving 11 bases between. Germline values: CDR1 MGHRA, CDR2 YSYEKL. The CDR3 contains 15 residues. The clonotype was recovered from a woman under 30 in good health and CMV-seronegative. V gene TRBV4-1 combines with J gene TRBJ1-6; maybe TRBD1 (5 bases). Sequenced: PBMCs. CDR3 DNA: TGCGCCAGCAGCCAACCAGGGCCATCTAATTCACCCCTCCACTTT. Protein product: CASSQPGPSNSPLHF.